This T cell receptor (beta chain) was documented in a study of T cell repertoires in cytomegalovirus infection. General study findings and limits: HLA-C-restricted CMV clonotypes gave the most frequent clonotype in two of eight donors.

Of note for this clonotype: The antigen is not known.

TCRdb called the reads again in MiXCR, with one record for every CDR3 protein. The sample lists some 500,000 distinct CDR3 sequences; almost 40% were seen once. This CDR3 spans 14 amino acids. Per the germline V gene, CDR1 is MDHEN and CDR2 is SYDVKM. Unmatched junction bases numbered 5, after V lost 4 bases and J lost 2 bases. The specimen was cultured PBMCs, collected from culture after CMV antigen stimulation. The chain has TRBV28 and TRBJ2-7; the match to TRBD1 covers 7 bases. This TCR was sampled from a human donor in good health (CMV status not recorded). Some clones in this sample may be carry-over from other donors' samples. CDR3 region: CASSWTGGPYEQYF. The CDR3 region has the DNA TGTGCCAGCAGTTGGACAGGTGGCCCCTACGAGCAGTACTTC.